These 23 T cell receptor beta chains came from one sample sequenced in a study of T cell changes during pregnancy in multiple sclerosis. This table comes from immunoSEQ multiplex PCR, and its TCRdb copy is limited to in-frame clones, with some not included. The sample holds more than 80,000 clones, about 95% seen once. The sample here was peripheral blood, taken in the second trimester of pregnancy. These receptors all stem from a female donor with multiple sclerosis, enrolled in a pregnancy study.

The rearrangement uses TRBV7-9 and TRBJ2-1; weak D call: TRBD1 (5 bases). Germline V lookup: CDR1 SEHNR, CDR2 FQNEAQ (reference sequence). The CDR3 has 16 amino acids. V gave up 5 bases and J gave up 5 bases, with 19 bases separating them. DNA of the CDR3: TGTGCCAGCAGCCCTAAAGGAGTGGGGCCTAACAATGAGCAGTTCTTC. Its protein is CASSPKGVGPNNEQFF.

CDR3 DNA: TGTGCCAGCTCACCTGTTAGCAGGGGGCGCTTGGGAGAGCAGTACTTC. Translating it yields CASSPVSRGRLGEQYF. V and J are TRBV18 and TRBJ2-7; TRBD1 agrees at 8 bases. This CDR3 is built from 16 residues. The junction had 14 bases not matched to a gene; V was cut back by 3 bases and J by 7 bases. CDR1 and CDR2 from the germline V gene are KGHSH and LQKENI.

The genes are TRBV13 and TRBJ1-4, with TRBD1 matching 10 bases. Germline lookup yields CDR1 PRHDT and CDR2 FYEKMQ (reference sequence). Losses at the gene ends were 2 bases for V and 10 bases for J; bases not matched to a gene: 4. The CDR3 runs 14 residues. CDR3 DNA sequence: TGTGCCAGCAGCTTACCGGGACAGGGGCGAAAACTGTTTTTT. This encodes CASSLPGQGRKLFF.

The rearrangement uses TRBV4-2 and TRBJ1-2; 7 nucleotides align to TRBD1. The CDR3 contains 15 residues. CDR1 and CDR2 (germline): LGHNA, YNFKEQ. Unmatched junction bases numbered 8, after V lost 3 bases and J lost 4 bases. Here the CDR3 DNA reads TGTGCCAGCAGCCAGGGGACAGACCTTAGCTATGGCTACACCTTC. This sequence encodes CASSQGTDLSYGYTF.

The rearrangement uses TRBV9 and TRBJ1-2, with D hard to call. The V gene's germline CDR1 is SGDLS and CDR2 YYNGEE. This CDR3 spans 15 amino acids. Trimming stripped 0 bases from V and 1 base from J, with 10 bases between. CDR3 sequence reads: CASSVDPGDNYGYTF. The CDR3 DNA reads as TGTGCCAGCAGCGTAGACCCTGGAGATAACTATGGCTACACCTTC.

The J gene is TRBJ2-1, the V gene TRBV7-9; D perhaps matches TRBD2 (6 bases). Germline V gene data show CDR1 as SEHNR and CDR2 as FQNEAQ (reference sequence). The CDR3 contains 16 residues. Trimming stripped 1 base from V and 4 bases from J, with 14 bases between. The DNA of the CDR3 is TGTGCCAGCAGCTTAGTCCGGATAGCGGAGTACAATGAGCAGTTCTTC. Protein product: CASSLVRIAEYNEQFF.

The CDR3 spells CASSEGERTYGYTF. The CDR3 DNA reads as TGTGCCAGCAGCGAGGGGGAGAGGACCTATGGCTACACCTTC. This chain joins TRBV5-4 and TRBJ1-2; TRBD1 is a possible D gene (6 bases). Germline values: CDR1 SGHNT, CDR2 YYREEE (reference sequence). V shed 4 bases and J shed 4 bases, with 14 bases lying between them. This CDR3 comprises 14 residues. Based on the CDR3 plus reference TRBV5-4 and TRBJ1-2, the full variable domain is ETGVTQSPTHLIKTRGQQVTLRCSSQSGHNTVSWYQQALGQGPQFIFQYYREEENGRGNFPPRFSGLQFPNYSSELNVNALELDDSALYLCASSEGERTYGYTFGSGTRLTVV.

The V gene is TRBV5-6, the J gene TRBJ1-1; 9 positions agree with TRBD1. After removal of 2 bases from V and 9 bases from J, the junction contained 11 bases not matched to a gene. Germline V gene sequence: CDR1 SGHDT, CDR2 YYEEEE. The CDR3 runs to 15 residues. CDR3 bases: TGTGCCAGCAGCTTAGGTCTCCGGGACAGGGACCAAGCTTTCTTT. Protein sequence: CASSLGLRDRDQAFF.

V gene TRBV9 combines with J gene TRBJ2-5; 7 positions agree with TRBD2. The V segment lost 4 bases and the J segment 4 bases; nucleotides outside the gene matches: 13. Germline V gene lookup returns CDR1 SGDLS and CDR2 YYNGEE. The CDR3 has 16 residues. In DNA form, the CDR3 reads TGTGCCAGCAGCTCCGAGGGGACGGGGGAGGGAGAGACCCAGTACTTC. Protein sequence: CASSSEGTGEGETQYF.

The CDR3 sequence: CASSQAVGSQPQHF. DNA for the CDR3: TGTGCCAGCAGCCAGGCTGTAGGTAGTCAGCCCCAGCATTTT. This chain connects TRBV6-5 to TRBJ1-5; D remains unclear. Germline assignment: CDR1 MNHEY and CDR2 SVGAGI. Between the trimmed V and J ends, which lost 6 bases and 6 bases, there was a span of 15 bases. The CDR3 has 14 amino acids.

The chain joins TRBV15 to TRBJ2-7; 7 bases align to TRBD1. The CDR3 length is 14 residues. CDR1 and CDR2 (germline): LNHNV, YYDKDF (reference sequence). V gave up 6 bases and J gave up 2 bases; unmatched junction bases: 7. CDR3 region: CATSTGANPYEQYF. The CDR3, as DNA: TGTGCCACCAGTACAGGGGCTAATCCCTACGAGCAGTACTTC. The whole variable domain, remainder taken from reference TRBV15 and TRBJ2-7, is DAMVIQNPRYQVTQFGKPVTLSCSQTLNHNVMYWYQQKSSQAPKLLFHYYDKDFNNEADTPDNFQSRRPNTSFCFLDIRSPGLGDTAMYLCATSTGANPYEQYFGPGTRLTVT.

The chain couples TRBV5-4 to TRBJ1-2; perhaps TRBD1 as D (5 bases). The V gene lost 2 bases and the J gene lost 0 bases, with 11 bases spanning the gap. Looked up from germline, CDR1 is SGHNT and CDR2 is YYREEE (reference sequence). The CDR3 is made up of 15 amino acids. The CDR3 sequence: CASSFRTSPNYGYTF. The CDR3 coding sequence is TGTGCCAGCAGCTTCAGGACAAGCCCTAACTATGGCTACACCTTC.

The chain combines TRBV9 with TRBJ2-5; perhaps TRBD2 as D (5 bases). V was clipped by 4 bases and J by 2 bases, with 15 bases between them. The CDR3 sequence is 15 residues long. Germline V gene sequence: CDR1 SGDLS, CDR2 YYNGEE. CDR3 in amino acids: CASSPRGWAQETQYF. The DNA for the CDR3 is TGTGCCAGCAGCCCTAGAGGGTGGGCTCAAGAGACCCAGTACTTC.

The chain is built from TRBV28 and TRBJ2-5; TRBD2 matches 9 bases. The CDR3 is 17 amino acids. From germline, CDR1 is MDHEN and CDR2 SYDVKM. The ends lost 6 bases at V and 4 bases at J; junction bases unmatched: 15. The CDR3 sequence is CASSGGGGLAGAETQYF. CDR3 bases: TGTGCCAGCAGCGGTGGGGGAGGGTTAGCGGGAGCAGAGACCCAGTACTTC.

This chain joins TRBV4-3 and TRBJ2-7, with D perhaps matching TRBD2 (6 bases). V gave up 1 base and J gave up 0 bases, with 19 bases separating them. Germline values: CDR1 LGHNA, CDR2 YSLEER. This CDR3 comprises 18 residues. The chain's CDR3 is CASSQVAQSSVSSYEQYF. The CDR3 DNA reads TGCGCCAGCAGCCAAGTTGCCCAATCTAGCGTCAGCTCCTACGAGCAGTACTTC.

This chain links TRBV2 with TRBJ2-3; D remains unclear. Germline CDR1 SNHLY, CDR2 FYNNEI. V was cut by 6 bases and J by 4 bases, with 14 bases left in between. CDR3 length: 14 amino acids. CDR3 sequence reads: CASSVVVTADTQYF. The CDR3 DNA follows: TGTGCCAGCAGCGTCGTTGTCACGGCAGATACGCAGTATTTT.

The chain has TRBV19 and TRBJ2-3, with 11 bases identical to TRBD2. CDR3 length equals 16 residues. Per germline, CDR1 LNHDA and CDR2 SQIVND (reference sequence). After removal of 9 bases from V and 2 bases from J, the junction contained 10 bases not matched to a gene. CDR3 sequence reads: CASQQLAGGNTDTQYF. CDR3 nucleotides: TGTGCCAGCCAGCAGCTAGCGGGAGGCAACACAGATACGCAGTATTTT.

V and J are TRBV30 and TRBJ2-7; 7 bases are shared with TRBD2. CDR1 is GTSNPN, CDR2 SVGIG, per germline (reference sequence). The V and J ends lost 1 base and 10 bases, in that order; junction bases with no gene match: 10. CDR3 length: 13 amino acids. CDR3 DNA sequence: TGTGCCTGGAGTGAGGGACTACCTTCTCCACAGTACTTC. Amino acids: CAWSEGLPSPQYF.

V gene TRBV5-1 combines with J gene TRBJ2-1; the D gene is possibly TRBD2 (6 bases). The V gene's germline CDR1 is SGHRS and CDR2 YFSETQ. Deletions cut 2 bases from V and 3 bases from J, with 12 bases between. CDR3 length equals 15 residues. The CDR3 DNA is TGCGCCAGCAGCTTCAGCGGAGGGGTCTACAATGAGCAGTTCTTC. Translating gives CASSFSGGVYNEQFF.

The rearrangement uses TRBV19 and TRBJ1-5, with a possible D match to TRBD1 (5 bases). CDR3 length: 13 residues. CDR1 and CDR2 from the germline V gene are LNHDA and SQIVND (reference sequence). The germline V and J ends were trimmed by 7 bases and 4 bases, with 11 bases remaining between them. The CDR3, as DNA: TGTGCCAGTAATAGGGAGGGGAATCAGCCCCAGCATTTT. Translation: CASNREGNQPQHF.

The CDR3 region has the DNA TGCGCCAGCAGCCAAGATCTACTAGCGGGCGTGTGGGAGACCCAGTACTTC. It codes for CASSQDLLAGVWETQYF. The rearrangement links TRBV4-1 to TRBJ2-5; 9 bases fit TRBD2. This CDR3 has 17 amino acids. The germline V gene encodes CDR1 MGHRA and CDR2 YSYEKL. V lost 0 bases, J lost 5 bases, and 10 bases stayed unmatched.

The chain links TRBV2 to TRBJ1-3; 7 nucleotides agree with TRBD1. The CDR3 runs to 15 residues. Per germline, CDR1 SNHLY and CDR2 FYNNEI. The trim removed 4 bases at V and 1 base at J, leaving 4 bases unmatched. CDR3: CASSVDRVSGNTIYF. Here the CDR3 DNA reads TGTGCCAGCAGTGTAGACAGGGTATCTGGAAACACCATATATTTT.

The rearrangement uses TRBV9 and TRBJ2-2; 11 bases match TRBD1. This CDR3 is 17 amino acids long. V trimming: 5 bases; J trimming: 4 bases; junction bases outside the gene matches: 10. Germline values: CDR1 SGDLS, CDR2 YYNGEE. The CDR3 DNA follows: TGTGCCAGCAGTGATCCCGGGACAGGGGGAACCACCGGGGAGCTGTTTTTT. Residues: CASSDPGTGGTTGELFF.